This entry features one T cell receptor beta chain sequence. The antigen is undetermined. No treatment of any kind had been given to any patient before thyroid surgery. Authors' processing steps: CDR3 differences across clinicopathological groups were used to build a distant-metastasis classifier for papillary thyroid cancer. With MiXCR, TCRdb reprocessed the PCR reads. These V and J calls rely on TCRdb rather than the paper's analysis. The sample contains 20,000 to 25,000 clones, approximately 10% of which appear only once. This sample was included in a study of metastatic and nonmetastatic thyroid tumors. Study details: Malignant and benign thyroid patients had repertoires compared in peripheral blood and tumor or nodule tissue.

The V gene's germline CDR1 is SGDLS and CDR2 YYNGEE. Trimming took 0 bases from V and 8 from J, leaving 11 bases between them. The CDR3 extends over 14 amino acids. Notes on the study in general: It was reported that TCR beta diversity was significantly higher in malignant thyroid tumors than benign nodules, in blood and tumor.

This sequence originates from a female donor with papillary thyroid cancer or a benign thyroid nodule (not recorded which). Some clones in this sample may be carry-over from other donors' samples. The rearrangement joins TRBV9 to TRBJ1-4, with D tentatively TRBD1 (5 bases). Source material: blood. The CDR3, as DNA: TGTGCCAGCAGCGTAGGGACATATGCAGAAAAACTGTTTTTT. Translation gives CASSVGTYAEKLFF.